Listed below are T cell receptor beta chains from one sample, sequenced in a study of T-cell memory formation after mild COVID-19. TCRdb reprocessed the 5' RACE reads via MiXCR and lists one record per CDR3 protein. Of 400,000 or so distinct CDR3 sequences in the sample, approximately 20% were seen once. The sequencing input was PBMCs or a T cell subset sorted from them (not recorded which). The source is an adult woman who had mild COVID-19 (a few samples of this study predate the infection). Cell type and time point are not known. CDR3s include the opening cysteine and the closing phenylalanine or tryptophan.

j_call	v_call	cdr3_aa
TRBJ2-2	TRBV4-2	CASSQDPPIGELFF
TRBJ2-2	TRBV30	CAWRMSGRPNTGELFF
TRBJ2-7	TRBV28	CASLRGDSPYEQYF
TRBJ1-6	TRBV4-2	CASSRDPFQTYNSPLHF
TRBJ2-5	TRBV9	CASSVRGTAGETQYF
TRBJ2-3	TRBV5-1	CASSVLGLTSGGEYTDTQYF
TRBJ2-6	TRBV2	CAKQWDGRSGANVLTF
TRBJ1-1	TRBV27	CASSLSVDTEAFF
TRBJ2-2	TRBV25-1	CASQDGLNTGELFF
TRBJ2-3	TRBV5-6	CASSLGSYTDTQYF
TRBJ2-3	TRBV5-1	CASSFAGTGTGDTQYF
TRBJ2-7	TRBV20-1	CSAVPLDRPGYEQYF
TRBJ1-2	TRBV6-5	CASRTPGGKGYTF
TRBJ2-7	TRBV9	CASSAGGDTYEQYF
TRBJ2-2	TRBV7-9	CASSPGNTGELFF
TRBJ2-7	TRBV18	CASSADRGHSYEQYF
TRBJ2-3	TRBV7-3	CASSLIPGQGTDTQYF
TRBJ2-5	TRBV10-3	CAIKGLGPQETQYF
TRBJ2-1	TRBV24-1	CATSDPQPGASGGGYNEQFF
TRBJ1-2	TRBV24-1	CAVSTGYYGYTF
TRBJ2-7	TRBV9	CASSVTASYEQYF
TRBJ2-1	TRBV20-1	CSARVGLGKSWSDEQFF
TRBJ2-7	TRBV15	CATSRDAFRGLAGGVEQYF
TRBJ1-1	TRBV7-2	CASSPAEGGTANTEAFF
TRBJ1-2	TRBV12-3/TRBV12-4	CASSLIAETVDYGYTF
TRBJ1-2	TRBV6-5	CASSYSQGYGYTF
TRBJ2-7	TRBV6-5	CASSYGPTYEQYF
TRBJ2-7	TRBV7-9	CASSLIGVSYEQYF
TRBJ2-5	TRBV12-3/TRBV12-4	CASSSSGVQYF
TRBJ2-1	TRBV15	CATSSEKGSYNEQFF
TRBJ2-7	TRBV7-3	CASSPTPDSYEQYF
TRBJ2-3	TRBV11-3	CASSLRSELSGTQYF
TRBJ2-1	TRBV11-1	CASSLNFRYPDEQFF
TRBJ1-4	TRBV6-5	CASSPTGTGGAGGKLFF
TRBJ2-2	TRBV9	CASSVPLGQYTGELFF
TRBJ2-2	TRBV7-2	CASSLGLAGSTGELFF
TRBJ1-5	TRBV24-1	CATSRGNQPQHF
TRBJ2-3	TRBV18	CASSPSFGLDTQYF